This T cell receptor beta chain was observed in a study of spatial heterogeneity in lung cancer. This clonotype was detected ten times or more. Indicated time point: blood at routine non-recurrence follow-up after resection. The input material, whole RNA from tumor, nontumor lung or frozen PBMC, was sequenced unsorted. The V and J ends lost 5 bases and 0 bases respectively, with 6 bases between them. The CDR3 spans 13 residues. TCRdb re-derived calls from the 5' RACE reads in MiXCR, one entry per CDR3 protein. This sample has roughly 30,000 distinct CDR3 sequences; under 11% occur once, and the top ten carry around 28%.

J is TRBJ2-3 and V is TRBV23-1, with D possibly called TRBD1 or TRBD2 (5 bases each). TRBV23-1 belongs to the ORF category, with a function that is uncertain. The receptor was derived from a female donor with early-stage non-small cell lung cancer. Here the sequenced sample was PBMCs, taken at follow-up. The CDR3 reads CASSGDSTDTQYF. The CDR3 DNA reads as TGCGCCAGCAGTGGGGACAGCACAGATACGCAGTATTTT.